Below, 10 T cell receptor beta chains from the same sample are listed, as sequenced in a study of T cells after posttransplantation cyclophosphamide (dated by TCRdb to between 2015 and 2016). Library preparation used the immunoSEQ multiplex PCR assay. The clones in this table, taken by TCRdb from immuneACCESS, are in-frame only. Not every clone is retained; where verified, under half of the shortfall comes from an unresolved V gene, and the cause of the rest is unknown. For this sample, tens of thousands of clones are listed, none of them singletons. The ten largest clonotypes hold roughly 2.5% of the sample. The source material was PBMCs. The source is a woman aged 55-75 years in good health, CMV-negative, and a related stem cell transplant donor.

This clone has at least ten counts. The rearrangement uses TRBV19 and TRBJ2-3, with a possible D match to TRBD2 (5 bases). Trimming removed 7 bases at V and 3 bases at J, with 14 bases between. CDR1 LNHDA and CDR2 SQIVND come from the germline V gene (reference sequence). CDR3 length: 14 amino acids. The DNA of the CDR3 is TGTGCCAGTAATTTACCGGGGTCTACAGATACGCAGTATTTT. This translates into CASNLPGSTDTQYF.

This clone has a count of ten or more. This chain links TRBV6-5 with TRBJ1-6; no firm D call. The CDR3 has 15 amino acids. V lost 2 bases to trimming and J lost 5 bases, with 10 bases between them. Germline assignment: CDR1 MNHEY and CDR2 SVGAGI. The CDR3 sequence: CASSYQRVDNSPLHF. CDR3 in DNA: TGTGCCAGCAGTTACCAGAGGGTCGATAATTCACCCCTCCACTTT.

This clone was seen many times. CDR3 protein: CASSVGLASYEQYF. Written as DNA, the CDR3 is TGTGCCAGCAGTGTAGGACTAGCATCCTACGAGCAGTACTTC. The chain uses TRBV2 and TRBJ2-7, with 8 bases that match TRBD2. The CDR3 is 14 residues long. V was pared by 4 bases and J by 1 base, with 3 bases of the junction left unmatched. Germline values: CDR1 SNHLY, CDR2 FYNNEI.

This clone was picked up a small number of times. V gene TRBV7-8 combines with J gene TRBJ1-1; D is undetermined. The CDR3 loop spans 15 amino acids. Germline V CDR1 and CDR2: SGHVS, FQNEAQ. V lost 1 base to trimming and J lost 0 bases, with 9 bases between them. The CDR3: CASSLEADMNTEAFF. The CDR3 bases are TGTGCCAGCAGCTTAGAGGCAGACATGAACACTGAAGCTTTCTTT.

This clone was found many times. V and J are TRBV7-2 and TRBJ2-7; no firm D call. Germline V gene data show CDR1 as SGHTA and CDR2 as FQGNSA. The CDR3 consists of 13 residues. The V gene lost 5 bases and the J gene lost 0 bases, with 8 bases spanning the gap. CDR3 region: CASSQWPSYEQYF. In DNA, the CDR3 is TGTGCCAGCAGCCAATGGCCCTCCTACGAGCAGTACTTC.

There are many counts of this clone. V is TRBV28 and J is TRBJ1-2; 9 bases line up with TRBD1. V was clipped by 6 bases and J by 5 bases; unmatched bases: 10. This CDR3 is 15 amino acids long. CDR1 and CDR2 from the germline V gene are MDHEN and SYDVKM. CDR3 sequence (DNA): TGTGCCAGCAGCGGTAGGACAGGGGCTTTGTATGGCTACACCTTC. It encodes CASSGRTGALYGYTF.

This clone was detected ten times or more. The DNA of the CDR3 is TGTGCCAGCAGCTTGTTGAGACAGGGGAAGTCGGGGGAGCTGTTTTTT. Translated: CASSLLRQGKSGELFF. The V gene is TRBV11-2, the J gene TRBJ2-2; TRBD1 matches at 8 bases. Germline trimming cut 3 bases from V and 8 bases from J; bases unmatched to any gene: 11. The CDR3 runs to 16 residues. CDR1 SGHAT and CDR2 FQNNGV come from the germline V gene.

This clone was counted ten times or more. The CDR3 DNA follows: TGTGCCAGCCGTGGACAGGCAGGGGCTAGCAATCAGCCCCAGCATTTT. It is translated as CASRGQAGASNQPQHF. The chain couples TRBV6-1 to TRBJ1-5; 7 bases align to TRBD1. This CDR3 comprises 16 residues. CDR1 MNHNS and CDR2 SASEGT come from the germline V gene. Trimming at V came to 8 bases and at J to 0 bases, leaving 10 bases not matched to a gene.

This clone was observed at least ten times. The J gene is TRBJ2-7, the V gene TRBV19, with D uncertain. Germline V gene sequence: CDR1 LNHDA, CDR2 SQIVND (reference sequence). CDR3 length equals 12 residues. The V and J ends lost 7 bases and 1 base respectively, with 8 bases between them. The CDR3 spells CASKQGSYEQYF. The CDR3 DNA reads TGTGCCAGTAAACAAGGGTCCTACGAGCAGTACTTC.

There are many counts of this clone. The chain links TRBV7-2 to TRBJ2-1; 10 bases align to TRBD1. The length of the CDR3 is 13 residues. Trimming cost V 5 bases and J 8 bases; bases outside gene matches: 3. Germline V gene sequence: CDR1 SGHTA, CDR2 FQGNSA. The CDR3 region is CASSRDRGDEQFF. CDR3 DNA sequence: TGTGCCAGCAGCCGGGACAGGGGTGATGAGCAGTTCTTC.